Listed below are T cell receptor beta chains from one sample, sequenced in a study of blood T cells in healthy people across ages. One entry per CDR3 protein results from TCRdb running MiXCR on the 5' RACE reads. The table lists some 640,000 distinct CDR3 sequences, roughly 31% of them singletons. Material for sequencing was blood. Receptors were obtained from a woman of 80 years or more in good health. The CDR3 runs from the conserved cysteine through the conserved F or W.

cdr3_length v_call cdr3_aa
13 TRBV29-1 CSAEGLVKETQYF
15 TRBV11-3 CASSPGGQGAYEQYF
14 TRBV20-1 CSAGDRTSGNTIYF
14 TRBV20-1 CSAPPVGVGTEAFF
15 TRBV5-5 CASSLESLGPETQYF
15 TRBV15 CATSRTGNSNTEAFF
13 TRBV7-9 CASSHGREAEQFF
14 TRBV10-3 CAISSGGFADTQYF
13 TRBV6-2/TRBV6-3 CASQRGAFYEQYF
17 TRBV20-1 CSARGDSGQGSNYGYTF
13 TRBV7-8 CASSLVASTEAFF
14 TRBV27 CASSLSRGGYEQYF
12 TRBV27 CASSLWGDTQYF
14 TRBV5-1 CASKGLEGVSGYTF
17 TRBV6-6 CASSPVAGALRNQPQHF
15 TRBV4-2 CASSQLAGENYEQYF
16 TRBV6-1 CASNLGVFGGNQPQHF
14 TRBV29-1 CSVDALGVLYGYTF
15 TRBV3-1 CASSQDHSGGAGYTF
14 TRBV20-1 CSAPGTGGTDTQYF
14 TRBV11-3 CVSSLGRGTSVQFF
15 TRBV7-6 CASSPDRTSYNEQFF
14 TRBV6-1 CAGSAVRNTGELFF
16 TRBV11-2 CASRLTRSGGFGEQFF
13 TRBV5-4 CASSLWVNNEQFF
13 TRBV18 CASSSGQGETQFF
12 TRBV20-1 CSASYREETQYF
14 TRBV4-2 CASSQRDRGYEQYF
13 TRBV12-3/TRBV12-4 CASRTSGNYEQYF
14 TRBV7-2 CASSSTISSYEQYF
15 TRBV29-1 CSVSSPSGVLETQYF
13 TRBV6-6 CASSYGSRSPLHF
8 TRBV20-1 CGTSEQFF
16 TRBV19 CASKGETGIKYNEQFF
16 TRBV7-2 CASSLGGEVGNQPQHF
16 TRBV9 CASSASSGGTADTQYF
12 TRBV12-3/TRBV12-4 CASGGGPYEQYF
14 TRBV30 CAWSVGGGLNEQFF
16 TRBV28 CASRFSGTPQVREQYF
18 TRBV5-1 CASRRAVGQGARYTEAFF
15 TRBV9 CASSPRVEGRGEQYF
15 TRBV18 CASSPTGQGGETQYF
16 TRBV7-9 CASSLEAGATRDTQYF
15 TRBV20-1 CSARLAGFSTDTQYF
16 TRBV6-2/TRBV6-3 CASSPLHSIIGYEQYF
14 TRBV20-1 CSAGPGRVPYEQYF
15 TRBV27 CASSSPGAAVETQYF
14 TRBV7-2 CASSLGRGYNEQYF
16 TRBV7-2 CASSWAASGVDYEQYF
16 TRBV20-1 CSASTGGAKGNYGYTF
15 TRBV9 CASSVDPIPNEKLFF
18 TRBV6-5 CASSSTRTGGLRNQPQHF
14 TRBV10-3 CATRGEAATDTQYF
13 TRBV14 CASSQDEYTEAFF